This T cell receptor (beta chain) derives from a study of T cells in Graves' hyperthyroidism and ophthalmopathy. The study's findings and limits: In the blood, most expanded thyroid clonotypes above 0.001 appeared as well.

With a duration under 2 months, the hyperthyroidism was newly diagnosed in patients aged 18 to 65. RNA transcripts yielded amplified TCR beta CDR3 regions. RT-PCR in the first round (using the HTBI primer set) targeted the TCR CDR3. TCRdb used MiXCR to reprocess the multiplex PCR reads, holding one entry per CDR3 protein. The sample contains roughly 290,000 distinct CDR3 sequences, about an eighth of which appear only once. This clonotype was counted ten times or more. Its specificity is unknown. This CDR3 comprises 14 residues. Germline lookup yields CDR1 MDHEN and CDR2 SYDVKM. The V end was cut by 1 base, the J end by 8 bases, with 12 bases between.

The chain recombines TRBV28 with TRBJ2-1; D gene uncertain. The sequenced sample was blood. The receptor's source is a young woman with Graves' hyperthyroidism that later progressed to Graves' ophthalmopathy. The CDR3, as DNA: TGTGCCAGCAGTTTATCCCCTCCCATGGATGAGCAGTTCTTC. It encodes CASSLSPPMDEQFF.